These 24 T cell receptor beta chains came from one sample sequenced in a study of Tregs in tolerant kidney transplant recipients. Only in-frame clones appear in the TCRdb table, and some are missing; sequencing was by immunoSEQ multiplex PCR. Among about 78,000 clones listed, approximately 90% were seen once. Sequences were derived from Tregs from blood, sampled before the transplant. Receptors were obtained from a human donor who received a combined kidney and bone marrow transplant.

The chain combines TRBV29-1 with TRBJ2-1; 9 bases line up with TRBD2. The CDR3 sequence is 14 residues long. Germline CDR1 and CDR2: SQVTM and ANQGSEA. The J segment lost 7 bases and the V segment lost 8 bases, leaving 12 bases of the junction unmatched. The CDR3 loop reads CSSSALAGRNEQFF. CDR3 in DNA: TGCAGCTCCTCGGCGCTAGCGGGAAGGAATGAGCAGTTCTTC.

CDR3 bases: TGTGCCAGCAGCTCGGCGGGGCCCCTAGGTGAGCAGTTCTTC. Translated, it gives CASSSAGPLGEQFF. The rearrangement links TRBV5-6 to TRBJ2-1; D possibly corresponds to TRBD2 (6 bases). Trimming removed 3 bases from V and 9 bases from J, with 16 bases in between. The CDR3 extends over 14 amino acids. The germline V gene has CDR1 SGHDT and CDR2 YYEEEE.

J is TRBJ2-2 and V is TRBV28, with D tentatively TRBD1 (6 bases). CDR1 is MDHEN, CDR2 SYDVKM, per germline. The CDR3 sequence is 17 residues long. The V end lost 3 bases, the J end lost 0 bases, and 14 bases lay between the germline ends. The chain's CDR3 is CASSLGPDRTNTGELFF. CDR3 in DNA: TGTGCCAGCAGTTTGGGTCCCGACAGGACGAACACCGGGGAGCTGTTTTTT.

The gene calls are TRBV28 and TRBJ2-7; 9 bases are shared with TRBD2. Germline lookup yields CDR1 MDHEN and CDR2 SYDVKM. The CDR3 covers 16 residues. The ends lost 4 bases at V and 1 base at J; junction bases unmatched: 8. The CDR3 sequence is CASSSLGSGRSYEQYF. As DNA, the CDR3 is TGTGCCAGCAGTTCCCTGGGTAGCGGGAGATCCTACGAGCAGTACTTC.

The CDR3 is CASSRGGAGANVLTF. CDR3 DNA: TGTGCCAGCAGCCGGGGGGGTGCTGGGGCCAACGTCCTGACTTTC. The chain links TRBV9 to TRBJ2-6; 8 bases agree with TRBD2. With V trimmed by 4 bases and J by 2 bases, 2 bases remained unmatched. Germline V gives CDR1 SGDLS, CDR2 YYNGEE. This CDR3 spans 15 amino acids.

V gene TRBV29-1 combines with J gene TRBJ2-1, with D unresolved. Germline V lookup: CDR1 SQVTM, CDR2 ANQGSEA. The CDR3 loop spans 12 amino acids. Trimming removed 6 bases at V and 7 bases at J, with 13 bases between. Here the CDR3 reads CSVSPVYNEQFF. In DNA, the CDR3 is TGCAGCGTATCTCCTGTATATAATGAGCAGTTCTTC.

The chain uses TRBV5-1 and TRBJ2-7, with D perhaps assigned TRBD1 or TRBD2 (5 bases each). The V gene lost 4 bases and the J gene lost 0 bases, with 14 bases spanning the gap. This CDR3 has 15 amino acids. Germline assignment: CDR1 SGHRS and CDR2 YFSETQ. In DNA, the CDR3 is TGCGCCAGCAGCCCGGGACGCGCAACCTCCTACGAGCAGTACTTC. Its protein is CASSPGRATSYEQYF.

The V gene is TRBV30, the J gene TRBJ2-3, with D perhaps matching TRBD1 (6 bases). CDR1 and CDR2 from the germline V gene are GTSNPN and SVGIG (reference sequence). Trimming stripped 2 bases from V and 7 bases from J, with 10 bases between. This CDR3 is 12 amino acids long. The CDR3 loop reads CAWSSTGNTQYF. CDR3 in DNA: TGTGCCTGGAGTTCCACAGGGAATACGCAGTATTTT.

V usage is TRBV7-8 and J usage is TRBJ2-7; 7 bases are shared with TRBD1. The V segment lost 0 bases and the J segment 3 bases; nucleotides outside the gene matches: 5. The length of the CDR3 is 15 residues. Germline V gene sequence: CDR1 SGHVS, CDR2 FQNEAQ. This CDR3 is CASSLAGGPFYEQYF. The CDR3 coding sequence is TGTGCCAGCAGCTTAGCAGGGGGCCCTTTCTACGAGCAGTACTTC.

A remark on this clone: An end of the junction does not agree with germline; a read error may underlie this. The V gene is TRBV7-7, the J gene TRBJ2-3; 9 bases line up with TRBD2. CDR1 is SSHAT and CDR2 is FNYEAQ in the germline V gene (reference sequence). The CDR3 covers 17 residues. CDR3 protein: CASSLTYSGGGPDTQYF. Written as DNA, the CDR3 is TGTGCTAGCAGCCTGACCTATAGCGGGGGAGGCCCAGATACGCAGTATTTT.

V and J are TRBV6-5 and TRBJ2-7, with a tentative D call TRBD2 (6 bases). V lost 0 bases to trimming and J lost 7 bases, with 16 bases between them. Per the germline V gene, CDR1 is MNHEY and CDR2 is SVGAGI. This CDR3 has 15 residues. The CDR3 here is CASSYSGLTVYEQYF. CDR3 bases: TGTGCCAGCAGTTACTCGGGACTTACGGTATATGAGCAGTACTTC.

The genes are TRBV7-3 and TRBJ2-5; D assignment may be TRBD1 or TRBD2 (5 bases each). The DNA end is more similar to TRBJ2-7, so the J call may be wrong. Germline CDR1 SGHTA, CDR2 FQGTGA. The length of the CDR3 is 13 residues. DNA for the CDR3: TGTGCCAGCAGCTCGGGACCTACCTACGAGCAGTACTTC. Its translation is CASSSGPTYEQYF.

To note about this clone: At one of its ends the junction is not consistent with the germline gene, which may arise from a read error. J is TRBJ2-6 and V is TRBV7-7; 13 nucleotides agree with TRBD2. The germline gives CDR1 SSHAT, CDR2 FNYEAQ (reference sequence). The CDR3 consists of 17 residues. CDR3 sequence: CASSSGLAGSGANVLTF. The CDR3 coding sequence is TGTGCTAGCAGCTCGGGACTAGCGGGATCTGGGGCCAACGTCCTGACTTTC.

The rearrangement joins TRBV6-5 to TRBJ2-7; perhaps TRBD1 as D (6 bases). Trimming shortened V by 0 bases and J by 2 bases, and 14 bases separated the two germline ends. Germline CDR1 MNHEY, CDR2 SVGAGI. The CDR3 spans 16 residues. CDR3 protein: CASSYSMAGDAYEQYF. For the CDR3, the DNA is TGTGCCAGCAGTTACTCGATGGCAGGGGATGCCTACGAGCAGTACTTC.

V usage is TRBV7-9 and J usage is TRBJ2-2, with D hard to call. The V gene's germline CDR1 is SEHNR and CDR2 FQNEAQ (reference sequence). V was clipped by 2 bases and J by 4 bases, with 5 bases between them. The CDR3 sequence is 13 residues long. CDR3 sequence (DNA): TGTGCCAGCAGCTTATGGGGCACCGGGGAGCTGTTTTTT. Its translation is CASSLWGTGELFF.

The sample holds one count of this clone. This sequence joins TRBV21-1 and TRBJ1-2. TRBV21-1 is tagged as a pseudogene. The CDR3 loop spans 14 amino acids. The CDR3 bases are TGTGCCAGCAGCAAACGGGGCAGAAACTATGGCTACACCTTC. Its protein is CASSKRGRNYGYTF.

This rearrangement joins TRBV7-2 to TRBJ2-7; D might be TRBD1 (6 bases). The V gene's germline CDR1 is SGHTA and CDR2 FQGNSA. Trimming took 1 base from V and 11 from J, leaving 12 bases between them. CDR3 length: 12 residues. CDR3 coding DNA: TGTGCCAGCAGCTTAGACGACAGGTCGAAGTACTTC. It encodes CASSLDDRSKYF.

CDR3 bases: TGTGCCAGCTCACCATCTTCGTACGGAGAGCAGTACTTC. Its protein product is CASSPSSYGEQYF. This sequence joins TRBV18 and TRBJ2-7; no firm D call. The germline gives CDR1 KGHSH, CDR2 LQKENI. CDR3 length: 13 amino acids. The V end lost 2 bases, the J end lost 7 bases, and 12 bases lay between the germline ends.

The chain is built from TRBV5-1 and TRBJ1-4; TRBD1 might be the D (5 bases). Germline V gene sequence: CDR1 SGHRS, CDR2 YFSETQ. Trimming stripped 2 bases from V and 3 bases from J, with 11 bases between. The CDR3 totals 15 residues. The CDR3 loop reads CASSFAGRSNEKLFF. CDR3 DNA sequence: TGCGCCAGCAGCTTTGCGGGACGGTCTAATGAAAAACTGTTTTTT.

This clone appeared a single time. This chain uses TRBV5-6 with TRBJ2-7; D not resolved. Trimming removed 1 base at V and 9 bases at J, with 14 bases between. CDR1 and CDR2 from the germline V gene are SGHDT and YYEEEE. The CDR3 is 13 residues long. The CDR3 DNA reads TGTGCCAGCAGCTTGTCCGCAGCTGGAGTGCAGTACTTC. Translating it yields CASSLSAAGVQYF.

The rearrangement uses TRBV2 and TRBJ1-1; D call uncertain. V was trimmed by 8 bases and J by 5 bases, leaving 15 bases between them. The CDR3 extends over 13 amino acids. CDR1 and CDR2 (germline): SNHLY, FYNNEI. The CDR3 region is CASAYRSETEAFF. For the CDR3, the DNA is TGTGCCAGCGCTTACCGGTCGGAAACTGAAGCTTTCTTT.

The chain combines TRBV5-4 with TRBJ1-2; TRBD1 agrees at 9 bases. This CDR3 is 15 amino acids long. Per germline, CDR1 SGHNT and CDR2 YYREEE (reference sequence). Trimming took 4 bases from V and 5 from J; bases not matched to a gene: 9. CDR3 region: CASSTGQGQIYGYTF. For the CDR3, the DNA is TGTGCCAGCAGCACCGGACAGGGGCAGATATATGGCTACACCTTC.

The chain links TRBV2 to TRBJ2-1; tentatively, D is TRBD1 or TRBD2 (5 bases each). V was shortened by 7 bases and J by 8 bases, with 21 bases between the two germline ends. Germline loops: CDR1 SNHLY, CDR2 FYNNEI. The CDR3 runs to 15 residues. CDR3 in amino acids: CASIFGAPRFDEQFF. The DNA of the CDR3 is TGTGCCAGCATATTCGGGGCCCCAAGGTTCGATGAGCAGTTCTTC.

The chain recombines TRBV10-3 with TRBJ2-5; 7 bases agree with TRBD2. The DNA matches TRBJ2-7 better at its end, which makes the J call doubtful. Germline V gene lookup returns CDR1 ENHRY and CDR2 SYGVKD. This CDR3 has 11 amino acids. CDR3 DNA sequence: TGTGCCGCGGGGGATTTGGGCGAGCAGTACTTC. This sequence encodes CAAGDLGEQYF.